The sequence of this TCR beta chain was determined in a study of T cells in Graves' hyperthyroidism and ophthalmopathy. Whole-study findings and limits: In simple terms, a model built on 13 V-J features told ophthalmopathy apart from stable hyperthyroidism. Most thyroid clonotypes with frequency above 0.001 were detected in blood. Model-based prediction identified ophthalmopathy a median roughly 5.9 months prior to its onset.

The study left out patients who had uncontrolled infection, other autoimmune disease, pregnancy or lactation. The CDR3 has 16 amino acids. Trimming took off 5 bases at V and 5 bases at J, with 21 bases between the two ends. Germline V CDR1 and CDR2: PRHDT, FYEKMQ (reference sequence). This clonotype was seen many times. Its antigen is still unknown. Amplified regions were TCR beta CDR3 sequences from RNA transcripts. The TCR CDR3 first-round RT-PCR relied on the HTBI primer set. MiXCR, applied by TCRdb to the multiplex PCR reads, yields one record per CDR3 protein. The sample has about 570,000 distinct CDR3 sequences; 46% are singletons.

V gene TRBV13 combines with J gene TRBJ2-5; D is possibly TRBD1 or TRBD2 (5 bases each). The origin of this receptor is an adult woman with Graves' disease, either hyperthyroidism or ophthalmopathy (not recorded which). Sequencing used peripheral blood or thyroid tissue (not recorded which). CDR3 amino acids: CASSRGTFGARETQYF. The CDR3 DNA reads TGTGCCAGCAGCCGTGGTACATTCGGGGCTCGGGAGACCCAGTACTTC.